This entry lists 9 T cell receptor beta chains sequenced from one sample in a study of long-term antiretroviral therapy in people with HIV. Samples were assayed with immunoSEQ v3.0 at survey level. This table comes from immunoSEQ multiplex PCR, and its TCRdb copy is limited to in-frame clones, with some not included. The sample has 16,000 or so clones; around 83% are singletons. Material: unsorted PBMCs, obtained 0.5 years after starting antiretroviral therapy. These receptors came from a woman aged 40 to 55 with HIV.

The chain links TRBV13 to TRBJ2-5, with a tentative D call TRBD2 (6 bases). CDR1 PRHDT and CDR2 FYEKMQ come from the germline V gene (reference sequence). This CDR3 comprises 15 residues. Trimming stripped 0 bases from V and 4 bases from J, with 12 bases between. The CDR3 sequence is CASSLGGSNGETQYF. CDR3 nucleotide sequence: TGTGCCAGCAGCTTAGGCGGGAGTAATGGAGAGACCCAGTACTTC. The whole variable domain, remainder taken from reference TRBV13 and TRBJ2-5, is AAGVIQSPRHLIKEKRETATLKCYPIPRHDTVYWYQQGPGQDPQFLISFYEKMQSDKGSIPDRFSAQQFSDYHSELNMSSLELGDSALYFCASSLGGSNGETQYFGPGTRLLVL.

The genes are TRBV2 and TRBJ2-2; D is unresolved. Germline V gene lookup returns CDR1 SNHLY and CDR2 FYNNEI. Trimming took 2 bases from V and 4 from J, leaving 2 bases between them. The CDR3 consists of 12 residues. The CDR3 loop is CASSESTGELFF. For the CDR3, the DNA is TGTGCCAGCAGTGAATCCACCGGGGAGCTGTTTTTT. The full variable domain, with the rest looked up from reference TRBV2 and TRBJ2-2, is EPEVTQTPSHQVTQMGQEVILRCVPISNHLYFYWYRQILGQKVEFLVSFYNNEISEKSEIFDDQFSVERPDGSNFTLKIRSTKLEDSAMYFCASSESTGELFFGEGSRLTVL.

V gene TRBV7-9 combines with J gene TRBJ2-3; 7 bases agree with TRBD1. Germline assignment: CDR1 SEHNR and CDR2 FQNEAQ (reference sequence). V lost 0 bases and J lost 6; bases outside the gene matches: 9. CDR3 length: 16 residues. CDR3 in amino acids: CASSLAGDRAMDTQYF. DNA for the CDR3: TGTGCCAGCAGCTTAGCGGGCGACAGGGCAATGGATACGCAGTATTTT.

V is TRBV2 and J is TRBJ2-3; D gene ambiguous. The germline gives CDR1 SNHLY, CDR2 FYNNEI. This CDR3 has 13 residues. The germline V and J ends were trimmed by 4 bases and 2 bases, with 7 bases remaining between them. The CDR3 sequence: CASSGTFTDTQYF. The CDR3 nucleotides are TGTGCCAGCAGTGGAACTTTCACAGATACGCAGTATTTT.

The V gene is TRBV10-3, the J gene TRBJ1-3, with 7 bases lining up with TRBD1. Germline loops: CDR1 ENHRY, CDR2 SYGVKD. CDR3 size: 16 residues. J gave up 0 bases and V 0 bases, and 2 bases lay outside the gene matches. The CDR3 sequence: CAISESSGGSGNTIYF. Here the CDR3 DNA reads TGTGCCATCAGTGAGTCGTCAGGGGGCTCTGGAAACACCATATATTTT.

The V gene is TRBV19, the J gene TRBJ1-5, with 7 bases that match TRBD1. Germline V gives CDR1 LNHDA, CDR2 SQIVND (reference sequence). This CDR3 contains 13 residues. With V trimmed by 3 bases and J by 9 bases, 5 bases remained unmatched. Here the CDR3 reads CASSIGGGGPQHF. CDR3 coding DNA: TGTGCCAGTAGTATTGGAGGGGGCGGGCCCCAGCATTTT.

This clone was observed a single time. The V and J genes are TRBV23-1 and TRBJ2-2; possibly TRBD1 for D (5 bases). TRBV23-1 counts as an open reading frame of uncertain function. The CDR3 has 13 amino acids. The V end lost 6 bases, the J end lost 7 bases, and 12 bases lay between the germline ends. The CDR3 DNA sequence: TGCGCCAGCAGCCCTTCAGGGTTCGGGGAGCTGTTTTTT. It is translated as CASSPSGFGELFF.

The chain links TRBV29-1 to TRBJ2-7, with unresolved D. Germline V gene data show CDR1 as SQVTM and CDR2 as ANQGSEA. The CDR3 totals 12 residues. V gave up 2 bases and J gave up 1 base, with 6 bases separating them. The CDR3 coding sequence is TGCAGCGTTGAATTCCAATCCTACGAGCAGTACTTC. It encodes CSVEFQSYEQYF.

The chain couples TRBV7-2 to TRBJ2-7; D call uncertain. The CDR3 length is 13 residues. V was pared by 5 bases and J by 2 bases, with 10 bases between. In germline, CDR1 is SGHTA, CDR2 FQGNSA. In DNA, the CDR3 is TGTGCCAGCAGCCCTTGGACGGCCTACGAGCAGTACTTC. This gives the protein CASSPWTAYEQYF.